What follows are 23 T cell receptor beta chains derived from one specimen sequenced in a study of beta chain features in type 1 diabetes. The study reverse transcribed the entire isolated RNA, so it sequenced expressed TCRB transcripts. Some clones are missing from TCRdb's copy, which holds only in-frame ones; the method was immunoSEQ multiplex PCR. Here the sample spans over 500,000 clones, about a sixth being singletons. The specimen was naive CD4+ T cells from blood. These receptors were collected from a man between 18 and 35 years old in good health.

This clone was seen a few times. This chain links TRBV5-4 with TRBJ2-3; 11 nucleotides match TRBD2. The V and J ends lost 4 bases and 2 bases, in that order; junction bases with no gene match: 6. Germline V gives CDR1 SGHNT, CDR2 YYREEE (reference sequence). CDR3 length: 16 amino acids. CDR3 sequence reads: CASSLGTSGVTDTQYF. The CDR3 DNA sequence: TGTGCCAGCAGCCTAGGGACTAGCGGAGTCACAGATACGCAGTATTTT.

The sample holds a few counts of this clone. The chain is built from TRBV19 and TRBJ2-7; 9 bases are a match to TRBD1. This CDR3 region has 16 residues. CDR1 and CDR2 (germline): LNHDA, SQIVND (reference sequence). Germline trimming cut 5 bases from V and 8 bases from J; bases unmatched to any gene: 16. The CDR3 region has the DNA TGTGCCAGTAGTGTAACATCCGGGACAGGGTCCCCGAAGCAGTACTTC. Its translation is CASSVTSGTGSPKQYF.

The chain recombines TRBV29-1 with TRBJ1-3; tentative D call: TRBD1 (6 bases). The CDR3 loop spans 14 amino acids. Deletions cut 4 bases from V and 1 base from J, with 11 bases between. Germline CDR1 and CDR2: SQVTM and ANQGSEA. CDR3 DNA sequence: TGCAGCGTTGTCCCAGGGGAATCTGGAAACACCATATATTTT. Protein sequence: CSVVPGESGNTIYF.

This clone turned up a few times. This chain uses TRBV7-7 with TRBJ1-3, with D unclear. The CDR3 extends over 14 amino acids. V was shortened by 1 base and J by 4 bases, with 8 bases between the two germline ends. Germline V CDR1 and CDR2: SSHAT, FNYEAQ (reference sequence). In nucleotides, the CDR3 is TGTGCCAGCAGCTTAGGTTCGCCCGGAAACACCATATATTTT. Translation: CASSLGSPGNTIYF.

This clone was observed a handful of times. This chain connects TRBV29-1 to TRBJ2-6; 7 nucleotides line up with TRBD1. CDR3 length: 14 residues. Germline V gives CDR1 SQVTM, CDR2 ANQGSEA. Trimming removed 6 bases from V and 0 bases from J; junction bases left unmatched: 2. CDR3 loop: CSVNRGSGANVLTF. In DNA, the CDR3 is TGCAGCGTGAACAGGGGCTCTGGGGCCAACGTCCTGACTTTC. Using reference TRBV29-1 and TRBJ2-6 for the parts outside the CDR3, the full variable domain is SAVISQKPSRDICQRGTSLTIQCQVDSQVTMMFWYRQQPGQSLTLIATANQGSEATYESGFVIDKFPISRPNLTFSTLTVSNMSPEDSSIYLCSVNRGSGANVLTFGAGSRLTVL.

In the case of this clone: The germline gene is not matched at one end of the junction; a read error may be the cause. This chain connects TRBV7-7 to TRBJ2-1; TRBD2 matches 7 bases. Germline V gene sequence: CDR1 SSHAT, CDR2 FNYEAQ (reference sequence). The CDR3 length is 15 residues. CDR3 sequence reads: CASSLGPGGSDEQFF. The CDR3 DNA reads TGTGCTAGCAGCTTAGGACCGGGGGGTTCGGATGAGCAGTTCTTC.

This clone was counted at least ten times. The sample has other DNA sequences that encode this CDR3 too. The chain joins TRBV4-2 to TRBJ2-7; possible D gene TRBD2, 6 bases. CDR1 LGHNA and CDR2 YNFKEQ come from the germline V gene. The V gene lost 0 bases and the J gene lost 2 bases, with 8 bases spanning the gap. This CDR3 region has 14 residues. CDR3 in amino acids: CASSQDLAAYEQYF. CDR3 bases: TGTGCCAGCAGCCAAGATTTAGCGGCCTACGAGCAGTACTTC.

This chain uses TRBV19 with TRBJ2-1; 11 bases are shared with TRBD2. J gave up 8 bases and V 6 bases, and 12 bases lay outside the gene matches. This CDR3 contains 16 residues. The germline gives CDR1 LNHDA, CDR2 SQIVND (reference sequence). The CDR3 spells CASSSSLLAGGDEQFF. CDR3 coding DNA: TGTGCCAGTAGCTCCTCCCTTCTAGCGGGAGGCGATGAGCAGTTCTTC.

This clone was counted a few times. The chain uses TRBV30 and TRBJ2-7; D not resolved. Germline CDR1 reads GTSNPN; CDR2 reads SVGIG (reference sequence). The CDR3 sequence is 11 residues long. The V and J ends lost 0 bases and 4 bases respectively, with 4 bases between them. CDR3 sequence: CAWSVKYEQYF. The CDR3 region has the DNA TGTGCCTGGAGTGTAAAATACGAGCAGTACTTC.

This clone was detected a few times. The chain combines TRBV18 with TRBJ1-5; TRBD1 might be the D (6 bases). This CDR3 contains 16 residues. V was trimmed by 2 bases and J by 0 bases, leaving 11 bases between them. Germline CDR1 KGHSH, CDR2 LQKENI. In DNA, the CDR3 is TGTGCCAGCTCACCAAACAGGGCACATAGCAATCAGCCCCAGCATTTT. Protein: CASSPNRAHSNQPQHF.

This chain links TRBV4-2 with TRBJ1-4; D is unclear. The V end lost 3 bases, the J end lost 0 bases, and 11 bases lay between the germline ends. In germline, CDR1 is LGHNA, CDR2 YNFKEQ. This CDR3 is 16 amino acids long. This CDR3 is CASSHEDVATNEKLFF. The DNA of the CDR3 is TGTGCCAGCAGCCATGAGGACGTTGCAACTAATGAAAAACTGTTTTTT.

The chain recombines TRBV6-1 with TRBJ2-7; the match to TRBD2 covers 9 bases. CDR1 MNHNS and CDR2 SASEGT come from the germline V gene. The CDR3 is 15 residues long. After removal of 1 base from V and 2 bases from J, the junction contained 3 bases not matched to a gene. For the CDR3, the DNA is TGTGCCAGCAGTGAAGTTCTAGCGGGAACCTACGAGCAGTACTTC. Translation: CASSEVLAGTYEQYF.

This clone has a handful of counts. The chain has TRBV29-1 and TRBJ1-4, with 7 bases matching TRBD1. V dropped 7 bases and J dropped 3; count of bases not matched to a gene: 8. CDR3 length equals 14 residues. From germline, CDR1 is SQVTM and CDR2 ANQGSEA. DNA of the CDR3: TGCAGCGCTGGGGCCGGGACAGCTAATGAAAAACTGTTTTTT. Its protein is CSAGAGTANEKLFF.

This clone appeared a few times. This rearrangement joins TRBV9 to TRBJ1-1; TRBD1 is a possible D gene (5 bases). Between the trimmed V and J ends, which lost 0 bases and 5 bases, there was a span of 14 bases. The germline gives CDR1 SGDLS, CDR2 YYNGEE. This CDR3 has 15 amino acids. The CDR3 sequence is CASSVVPGLLTEAFF. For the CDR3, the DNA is TGTGCCAGCAGCGTAGTTCCGGGGCTGCTGACTGAAGCTTTCTTT.

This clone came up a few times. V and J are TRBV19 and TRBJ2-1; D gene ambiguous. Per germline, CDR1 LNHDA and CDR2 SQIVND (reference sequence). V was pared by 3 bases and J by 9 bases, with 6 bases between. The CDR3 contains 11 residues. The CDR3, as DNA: TGTGCCAGTAGTATGAAGGGTGAGCAGTTCTTC. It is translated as CASSMKGEQFF.

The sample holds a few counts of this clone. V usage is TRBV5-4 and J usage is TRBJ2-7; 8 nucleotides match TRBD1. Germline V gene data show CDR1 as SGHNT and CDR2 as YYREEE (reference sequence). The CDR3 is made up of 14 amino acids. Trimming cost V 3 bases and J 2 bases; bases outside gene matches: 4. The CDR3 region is CASSSDRETYEQYF. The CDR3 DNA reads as TGTGCCAGCAGCTCGGACAGGGAGACCTACGAGCAGTACTTC.

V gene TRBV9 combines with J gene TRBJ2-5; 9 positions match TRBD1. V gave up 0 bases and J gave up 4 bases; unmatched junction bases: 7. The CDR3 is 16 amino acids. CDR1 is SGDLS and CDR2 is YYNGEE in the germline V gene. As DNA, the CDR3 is TGTGCCAGCAGCGTAGGGGACAGGGCTTCTGGAGAGACCCAGTACTTC. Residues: CASSVGDRASGETQYF. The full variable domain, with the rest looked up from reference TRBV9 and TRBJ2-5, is DSGVTQTPKHLITATGQRVTLRCSPRSGDLSVYWYQQSLDQGLQFLIQYYNGEERAKGNILERFSAQQFPDLHSELNLSSLELGDSALYFCASSVGDRASGETQYFGPGTRLLVL.

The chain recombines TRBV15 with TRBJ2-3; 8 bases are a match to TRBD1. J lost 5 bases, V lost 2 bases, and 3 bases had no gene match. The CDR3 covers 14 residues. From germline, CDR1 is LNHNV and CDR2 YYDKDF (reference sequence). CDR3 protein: CATSRWDRKDTQYF. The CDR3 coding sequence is TGTGCCACCAGCAGATGGGACAGGAAAGATACGCAGTATTTT.

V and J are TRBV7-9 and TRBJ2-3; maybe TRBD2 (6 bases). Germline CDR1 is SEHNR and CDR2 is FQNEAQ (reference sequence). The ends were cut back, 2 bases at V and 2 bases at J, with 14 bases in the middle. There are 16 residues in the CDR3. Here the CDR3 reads CASSLILGLSTDTQYF. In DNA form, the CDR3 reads TGTGCCAGCAGCTTAATCCTGGGACTTTCCACAGATACGCAGTATTTT.

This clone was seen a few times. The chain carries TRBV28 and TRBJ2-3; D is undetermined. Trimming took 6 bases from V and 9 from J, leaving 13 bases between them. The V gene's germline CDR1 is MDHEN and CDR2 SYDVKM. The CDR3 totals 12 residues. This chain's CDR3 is CASSPRLGTQYF. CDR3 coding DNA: TGTGCCAGCAGCCCTAGACTTGGGACGCAGTATTTT. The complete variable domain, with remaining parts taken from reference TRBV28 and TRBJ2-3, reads DVKVTQSSRYLVKRTGEKVFLECVQDMDHENMFWYRQDPGLGLRLIYFSYDVKMKEKGDIPEGYSVSREKKERFSLILESASTNQTSMYLCASSPRLGTQYFGPGTRLTVL.

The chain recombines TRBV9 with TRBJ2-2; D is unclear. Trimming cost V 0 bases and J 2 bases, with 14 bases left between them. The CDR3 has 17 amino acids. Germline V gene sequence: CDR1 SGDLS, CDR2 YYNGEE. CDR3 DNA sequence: TGTGCCAGCAGCGTAGCTATTTGGGCAGACAACACCGGGGAGCTGTTTTTT. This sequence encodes CASSVAIWADNTGELFF.

CDR3: CAWLSMYSGNTIYF. CDR3 nucleotides: TGTGCCTGGCTATCCATGTACTCTGGAAACACCATATATTTT. V and J are TRBV30 and TRBJ1-3; D is unclear. The V gene lost 5 bases and the J gene lost 0 bases, with 11 bases spanning the gap. Germline V CDR1 and CDR2: GTSNPN, SVGIG (reference sequence). The CDR3 runs to 14 residues.

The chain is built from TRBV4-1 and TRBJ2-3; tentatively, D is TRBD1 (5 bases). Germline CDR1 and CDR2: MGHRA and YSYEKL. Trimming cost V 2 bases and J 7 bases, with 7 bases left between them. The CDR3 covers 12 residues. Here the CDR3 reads CASSQTGHTQYF. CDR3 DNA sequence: TGCGCCAGCAGCCAAACAGGCCATACGCAGTATTTT.